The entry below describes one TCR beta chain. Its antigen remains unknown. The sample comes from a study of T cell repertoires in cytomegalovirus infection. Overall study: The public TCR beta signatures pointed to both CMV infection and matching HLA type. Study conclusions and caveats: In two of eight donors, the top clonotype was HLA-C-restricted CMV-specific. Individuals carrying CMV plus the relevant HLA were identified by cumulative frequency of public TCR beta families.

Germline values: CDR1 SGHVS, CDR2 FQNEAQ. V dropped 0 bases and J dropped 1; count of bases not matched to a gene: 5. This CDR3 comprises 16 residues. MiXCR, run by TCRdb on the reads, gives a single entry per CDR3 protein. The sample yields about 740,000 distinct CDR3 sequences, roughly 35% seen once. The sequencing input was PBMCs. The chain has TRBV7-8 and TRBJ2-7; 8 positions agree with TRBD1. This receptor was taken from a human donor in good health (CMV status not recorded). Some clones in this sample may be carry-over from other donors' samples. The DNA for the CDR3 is TGTGCCAGCAGCTTAGCGGCGCAGGGGGCATCCTACGAGCAGTACTTC. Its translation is CASSLAAQGASYEQYF.